Presented here are 15 T cell receptor beta chains from one specimen sequenced in a study of CDR3 diversity in severe acne (dated by TCRdb to about 2019). Receptor amplification or capture employed PCR. This sample was sequenced with an Illumina HiSeq 2000. Clones were called with MiXCR by TCRdb after fastp trimmed the public reads at Q25, and only in-frame beta chains were retained. Rows are unified per CDR3 protein, each entry keeping the most common DNA and genes. Recorded for this sample are more than 85,000 distinct CDR3 sequences; over 45% of them occurred a single time. The ten top clones hold over 9.5% of the sample. The sequenced sample was blood. These receptors came from a male donor in good health, serving as a control.

This clonotype was counted between two and nine times. The rearrangement links TRBV5-1 to TRBJ1-5, with D tentatively TRBD1 (5 bases). The V gene lost 0 bases and the J gene lost 2 bases, with 9 bases spanning the gap. Germline V gene lookup returns CDR1 SGHRS and CDR2 YFSETQ. This CDR3 is built from 15 residues. In DNA form, the CDR3 reads TGCGCCAGCAGCTTGGAAGGGGAGGGCAATCAGCCCCAGCATTTT. Its translation is CASSLEGEGNQPQHF.

This clonotype has a handful of counts. This chain connects TRBV9 to TRBJ2-7; possible D gene TRBD2, 6 bases. Per germline, CDR1 SGDLS and CDR2 YYNGEE. The CDR3 runs to 14 residues. Trimming pared 0 bases from V and 3 bases from J, leaving 10 bases between. This CDR3 is CASSVEGGFYEQYF. DNA of the CDR3: TGTGCCAGCAGCGTAGAGGGAGGATTCTACGAGCAGTACTTC.

This clonotype was counted many times. The chain has TRBV4-2 and TRBJ2-3; 11 bases fit TRBD2. The V segment lost 4 bases and the J segment 5 bases; nucleotides outside the gene matches: 8. The CDR3 runs to 16 residues. Germline V CDR1 and CDR2: LGHNA, YNFKEQ. The CDR3 DNA sequence: TGTGCCAGCAGCCTCGGGACTAGCGGCTTCAGAGATACGCAGTATTTT. It is translated as CASSLGTSGFRDTQYF.

This clonotype was observed a handful of times. The V call is TRBV7-2, the J call TRBJ2-7, with TRBD2 identical over 9 bases. Germline-derived CDR1 and CDR2 are SGHTA and FQGNSA. The CDR3 is made up of 17 amino acids. V was pared by 2 bases and J by 1 base, with 9 bases of the junction left unmatched. The CDR3 is CASSLMNSGSYSYEQYF. DNA for the CDR3: TGTGCCAGCAGCTTAATGAATAGCGGGAGTTATTCCTACGAGCAGTACTTC.

This rearrangement joins TRBV5-1 to TRBJ2-7; D may correspond to TRBD1 or TRBD2 (5 bases each). The CDR3 contains 15 residues. V lost 4 bases, J lost 2 bases, and 16 bases lay in between. Per the germline V gene, CDR1 is SGHRS and CDR2 is YFSETQ. The CDR3 coding sequence is TGCGCCAGCAGCCCCTCCGGGACCCATACCTACGAGCAGTACTTC. Protein product: CASSPSGTHTYEQYF.

This clonotype was detected ten times or more. The chain has TRBV5-1 and TRBJ2-7; D is unclear. The CDR3 sequence is 14 residues long. Germline V lookup: CDR1 SGHRS, CDR2 YFSETQ. Trimming shortened V by 1 base and J by 5 bases, and 13 bases separated the two germline ends. CDR3 coding DNA: TGCGCCAGCAGCTTGAGGCTGGGATCCGACGAGCAGTACTTC. Amino acid sequence: CASSLRLGSDEQYF.

J is TRBJ1-2 and V is TRBV5-4; 12 bases map to TRBD1. From germline, CDR1 is SGHNT and CDR2 YYREEE (reference sequence). The J segment lost 8 bases and the V segment lost 4 bases, leaving 12 bases of the junction unmatched. The CDR3 is 16 amino acids. The CDR3 loop reads CASSPPPGQGAKGYTF. The CDR3 nucleotides are TGTGCCAGCAGCCCACCCCCGGGACAGGGGGCAAAGGGCTACACCTTC.

This sequence joins TRBV9 and TRBJ2-5; the match to TRBD2 covers 12 bases. Germline assignment: CDR1 SGDLS and CDR2 YYNGEE. The CDR3 is made up of 17 amino acids. V lost 4 bases and J lost 5; bases outside the gene matches: 12. CDR3 coding DNA: TGTGCCAGCAGCCCCCGGCTAGCGGGAGGGACTCCGGAGACCCAGTACTTC. This gives the protein CASSPRLAGGTPETQYF.

The chain has TRBV5-1 and TRBJ2-5; a possible D gene is TRBD1 (6 bases). Trimming took 4 bases from V and 1 from J, leaving 11 bases between them. Germline loops: CDR1 SGHRS, CDR2 YFSETQ. The CDR3 consists of 14 residues. The CDR3 DNA reads TGCGCCAGCAGCGGAGCAGGGGCCCAAGAGACCCAGTACTTC. As protein: CASSGAGAQETQYF. The whole variable domain, filled in from reference TRBV5-1 and TRBJ2-5, reads KAGVTQTPRYLIKTRGQQVTLSCSPISGHRSVSWYQQTPGQGLQFLFEYFSETQRNKGNFPGRFSGRQFSNSRSEMNVSTLELGDSALYLCASSGAGAQETQYFGPGTRLLVL.

In regard to this clonotype: The junction differs from germline at one of its ends, possibly a read error. The V and J genes are TRBV7-7 and TRBJ2-2, with D perhaps TRBD2 (6 bases). This CDR3 is built from 14 residues. The V gene's germline CDR1 is SSHAT and CDR2 FNYEAQ (reference sequence). In DNA form, the CDR3 reads TGTGCTAGCAGCCCGGGACTCGACACCGGGGAGCTGTTTTTT. This sequence encodes CASSPGLDTGELFF.

Within the sample, this clonotype is medium-sized. This chain connects TRBV20-1 to TRBJ2-7; D may be TRBD1 (6 bases). The CDR3 runs 14 residues. Germline V gene sequence: CDR1 DFQATT, CDR2 SNEGSKA (reference sequence). V shed 6 bases and J shed 1 base, with 16 bases lying between them. The CDR3, as DNA: TGCAGTGCGGGAAGACAGGTTAATTCCTACGAGCAGTACTTC. It translates to CSAGRQVNSYEQYF.

The V call is TRBV20-1, the J call TRBJ2-3, with a tentative D call TRBD2 (5 bases). Trimming shortened V by 1 base and J by 2 bases, and 16 bases separated the two germline ends. Germline V gene lookup returns CDR1 DFQATT and CDR2 SNEGSKA (reference sequence). This CDR3 is 16 amino acids long. Here the CDR3 reads CSARVPQARATDTQYF. DNA of the CDR3: TGCAGTGCTAGAGTCCCCCAAGCGAGGGCCACAGATACGCAGTATTTT.

CDR3 in amino acids: CASRDRDRGHYNEQFF. Here the CDR3 DNA reads TGTGCCAGTAGGGACCGGGACAGGGGGCACTACAATGAGCAGTTCTTC. The rearrangement uses TRBV19 and TRBJ2-1; 12 bases fit TRBD1. V gave up 6 bases and J gave up 3 bases; unmatched junction bases: 6. The CDR3 is 16 residues long. CDR1 and CDR2 from the germline V gene are LNHDA and SQIVND (reference sequence).

This clonotype has a count of ten or more. V gene TRBV11-2 combines with J gene TRBJ1-6; D remains ambiguous. CDR1 SGHAT and CDR2 FQNNGV come from the germline V gene. The CDR3 loop spans 11 amino acids. Trimming stripped 5 bases from V and 7 bases from J, with 3 bases between. CDR3 sequence: CASSQNSPLHF. CDR3 bases: TGTGCCAGCAGCCAGAATTCACCCCTCCACTTT.

V is TRBV9 and J is TRBJ1-1; 8 nucleotides line up with TRBD1. The CDR3 consists of 15 residues. CDR1 and CDR2 (germline): SGDLS, YYNGEE. V gave up 4 bases and J gave up 0 bases; unmatched junction bases: 5. CDR3 region: CASSPWTGLNTEAFF. In nucleotides, the CDR3 is TGTGCCAGCAGCCCCTGGACAGGGCTGAACACTGAAGCTTTCTTT.